Following are 13 T cell receptor beta chains from one sample sequenced in a study of blood T cell repertoires in COVID-19. TCRdb's copy holds only in-frame clones and misses some; the assay was immunoSEQ multiplex PCR. The top ten hold roughly 7.7% of the sample, which has tens of thousands of clones, about 85% seen once. The sample taken for sequencing was peripheral blood. These receptors came from a woman in her seventies with active COVID-19.

The J gene is TRBJ1-1, the V gene TRBV19; D unresolved. CDR1 LNHDA and CDR2 SQIVND come from the germline V gene (reference sequence). With 7 bases removed from V and 0 bases from J, the gap between germline ends came to 9 bases. The CDR3 covers 13 residues. The CDR3 region has the DNA TGTGCCAGTAAGTCAAACATGAACACTGAAGCTTTCTTT. Its protein product is CASKSNMNTEAFF. The whole variable domain, filled in from reference TRBV19 and TRBJ1-1, reads DGGITQSPKYLFRKEGQNVTLSCEQNLNHDAMYWYRQDPGQGLRLIYYSQIVNDFQKGDIAEGYSVSREKKESFPLTVTSAQKNPTAFYLCASKSNMNTEAFFGQGTRLTVV.

In DNA, the CDR3 is TGTGCCAGCAGCCACCTCTCCGGGTCCTCCTACAATGAGCAGTTCTTC. Translated, it gives CASSHLSGSSYNEQFF. The chain uses TRBV3-1 (or the pseudogene TRBV3-2) and TRBJ2-1, with D uncertain. This CDR3 has 16 amino acids. V was shortened by 3 bases and J by 0 bases, with 12 bases between the two germline ends. Germline CDR1 reads LGHDT; CDR2 reads YNNKEL (reference sequence).

The chain couples TRBV5-1 to TRBJ1-5; 10 bases are a match to TRBD1. The CDR3 covers 15 residues. V shed 3 bases and J 7 bases; nucleotides not matched to a gene: 7. Germline V gives CDR1 SGHRS, CDR2 YFSETQ. Written as DNA, the CDR3 is TGCGCCAGCAGCTCGGGACAGGGGAGCGGACAGCCCCAGCATTTT. This encodes CASSSGQGSGQPQHF.

As for this clone: The junction shows a germline mismatch at one end, possibly a read error. CDR3 region: CASSQSGQPF. Written as DNA, the CDR3 is TGTGCCAGCAGCCAATCGGGACAGCCGTTT. This chain links TRBV3-1 (or the pseudogene TRBV3-2) with TRBJ2-2; 7 nucleotides line up with TRBD1. CDR1 is LGHDT, CDR2 YNNKEL, per germline (reference sequence). CDR3 length: 10 residues.

V gene TRBV6-6 combines with J gene TRBJ2-2, with TRBD2 matching 13 bases. CDR3 length: 17 amino acids. V gave up 5 bases and J gave up 2 bases; unmatched junction bases: 5. Germline lookup yields CDR1 MNHNY and CDR2 SVGAGI (reference sequence). CDR3 sequence: CASSRGTSGTNTGELFF. The CDR3 bases are TGTGCCAGCAGTCGAGGGACTAGCGGGACCAACACCGGGGAGCTGTTTTTT.

The rearrangement joins TRBV28 to TRBJ1-2, with 8 bases fitting TRBD1. The germline V gene has CDR1 MDHEN and CDR2 SYDVKM. Trimming cost V 5 bases and J 4 bases; bases outside gene matches: 9. The CDR3 has 15 residues. The chain's CDR3 is CASSPRQGRSYGYTF. The CDR3 DNA reads TGTGCCAGCAGTCCTAGACAGGGGCGGAGCTATGGCTACACCTTC.

The chain employs TRBV24-1 and TRBJ2-1; possibly TRBD2 for D (6 bases). Trimming removed 4 bases at V and 12 bases at J, with 21 bases between. Germline V gene lookup returns CDR1 KGHDR and CDR2 SFDVKD. The CDR3 extends over 15 amino acids. CDR3: CATSDPTTSWLGQFF. CDR3 DNA: TGTGCCACCAGTGACCCCACGACTAGTTGGTTGGGGCAGTTCTTC.

V gene TRBV10-2 combines with J gene TRBJ2-3; TRBD2 agrees at 7 bases. Germline CDR1 is WSHSY and CDR2 is SAAADI. The CDR3 totals 14 residues. The V and J ends lost 5 bases and 6 bases, in that order; junction bases with no gene match: 8. The CDR3 protein is CASSPAGAYDTQYF. The CDR3 nucleotides read TGCGCCAGCAGTCCCGCGGGAGCGTACGATACGCAGTATTTT.

This sequence joins TRBV6-2 or TRBV6-3 and TRBJ2-1; TRBD2 aligns across 10 bases. This CDR3 contains 16 residues. The junction had 5 bases not matched to a gene; V was cut back by 2 bases and J by 4 bases. Germline-derived CDR1 and CDR2 are MNHEY and SVGEGT. The CDR3, as DNA: TGTGCCAGCAGTTACCCGCGGACTAGCGGATACAATGAGCAGTTCTTC. Its protein is CASSYPRTSGYNEQFF.

This clone was observed a single time. V is TRBV12-3 or TRBV12-4 and J is TRBJ2-1, with 11 bases identical to TRBD1. CDR3 length: 13 amino acids. The trim removed 6 bases at V and 6 bases at J, leaving 1 base unmatched. Here the CDR3 DNA reads TGTGCCAGCAGCGGGACAGGGGGCAATGAGCAGTTCTTC. As protein: CASSGTGGNEQFF.

This chain links TRBV2 with TRBJ2-1; TRBD1 matches 9 bases. The CDR3 contains 19 residues. The trim removed 4 bases at V and 4 bases at J, leaving 17 bases unmatched. Germline assignment: CDR1 SNHLY and CDR2 FYNNEI. The CDR3 sequence is CASSGPIKGQGGSYNEQFF. The CDR3 nucleotides read TGTGCCAGCAGTGGGCCTATTAAGGGACAGGGTGGTTCTTACAATGAGCAGTTCTTC.

This chain links TRBV4-2 with TRBJ1-4, with TRBD1 matching 9 bases. With V trimmed by 0 bases and J by 8 bases, 7 bases remained unmatched. The CDR3 is 16 amino acids. Germline assignment: CDR1 LGHNA and CDR2 YNFKEQ. CDR3 nucleotides: TGTGCCAGCAGCCAAGACACGGGACAGGGAGGCGAAAAACTGTTTTTT. As protein: CASSQDTGQGGEKLFF.

V and J are TRBV5-1 and TRBJ2-2, with 8 bases matching TRBD1. Germline CDR1 SGHRS, CDR2 YFSETQ. Germline trimming cut 2 bases from V and 4 bases from J; bases unmatched to any gene: 7. The CDR3 sequence is 16 residues long. For the CDR3, the DNA is TGCGCCAGCAGCTTCCAGGGGGCGCGTAGCACCGGGGAGCTGTTTTTT. This sequence encodes CASSFQGARSTGELFF.